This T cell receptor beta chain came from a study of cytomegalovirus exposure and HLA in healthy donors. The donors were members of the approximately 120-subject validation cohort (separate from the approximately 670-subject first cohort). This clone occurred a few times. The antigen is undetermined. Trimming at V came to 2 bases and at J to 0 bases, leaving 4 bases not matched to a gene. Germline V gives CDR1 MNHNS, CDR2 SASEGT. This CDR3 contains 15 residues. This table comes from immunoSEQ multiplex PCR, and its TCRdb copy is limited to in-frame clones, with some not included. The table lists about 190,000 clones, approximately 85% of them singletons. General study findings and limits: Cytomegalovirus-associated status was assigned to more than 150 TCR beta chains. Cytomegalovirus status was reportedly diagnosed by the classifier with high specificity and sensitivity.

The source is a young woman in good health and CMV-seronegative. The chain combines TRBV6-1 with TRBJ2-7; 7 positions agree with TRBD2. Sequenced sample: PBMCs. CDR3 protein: CASSERSSGSYEQYF. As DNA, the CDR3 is TGTGCCAGCAGTGAAAGATCTAGCGGCTCCTACGAGCAGTACTTC.